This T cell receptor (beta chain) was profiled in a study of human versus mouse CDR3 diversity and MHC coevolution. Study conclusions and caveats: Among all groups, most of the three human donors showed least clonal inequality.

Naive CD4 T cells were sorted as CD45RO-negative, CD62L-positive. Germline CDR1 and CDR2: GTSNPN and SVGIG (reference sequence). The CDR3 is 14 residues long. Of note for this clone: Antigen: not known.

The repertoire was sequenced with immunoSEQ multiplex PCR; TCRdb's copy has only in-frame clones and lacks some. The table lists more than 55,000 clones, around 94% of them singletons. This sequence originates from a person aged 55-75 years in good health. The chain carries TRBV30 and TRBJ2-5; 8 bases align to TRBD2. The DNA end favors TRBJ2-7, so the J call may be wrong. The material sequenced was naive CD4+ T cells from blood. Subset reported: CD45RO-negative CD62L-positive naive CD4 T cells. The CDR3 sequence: CAWSGGAGTYEQYF. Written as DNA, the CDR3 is TGTGCCTGGAGCGGGGGGGCGGGGACCTACGAGCAGTACTTC.